This entry lists 31 T cell receptor beta chains sequenced from one sample in a study of molecular identifiers for immune sequencing clone quantification. TCRdb passed the PCR reads through MiXCR, listing each CDR3 protein once. Of about 640,000 distinct CDR3 sequences listed, about 20% are singletons. Sequencing used naive CD8+ T cells from blood, with Jurkat cell RNA spiked in. The subset is: FACS-sorted CD8+CD4-CCR7+CD45RA+ naive T cells. These receptors all come from a human donor in good health. Some libraries in this study had Jurkat cell RNA spiked in.

This clonotype was observed a handful of times. The chain carries TRBV29-1 and TRBJ2-7; 8 bases map to TRBD2. This CDR3 is 14 amino acids long. CDR1 is SQVTM, CDR2 ANQGSEA, per germline. Trimming took 0 bases from V and 5 from J; bases not matched to a gene: 6. The CDR3 nucleotides read TGCAGCGTTGAAGATCGGGGGGGGAATCACGAGCAGTACTTC. This gives the protein CSVEDRGGNHEQYF.

As for this clonotype: A clone one base away is much larger, so this may be a read error. The CDR3 end shows no conserved phenylalanine or tryptophan, and so a read error is likely. The J gene is TRBJ2-7, the V gene TRBV18; D unresolved. V was clipped by 0 bases and J by 3 bases, with 9 bases between them. This CDR3 region has 14 residues. Germline V CDR1 and CDR2: KGHSH, LQKENI. The CDR3 here is CASSPPEDLYEQYS. The CDR3 DNA is TGTGCCAGCTCACCACCAGAAGACCTCTACGAGCAGTACTCC.

This clonotype was detected once. The germline gene is not matched at one end of the junction; a read error may be the cause. The genes are TRBV29-1 and TRBJ2-7; D unclear. Germline V gene sequence: CDR1 SQVTM, CDR2 ANQGSEA. The CDR3 sequence is 12 residues long. CDR3: CSVAIYSYGQYF. CDR3 bases: TGCAGCGTCGCCATTTACTCCTACGGGCAGTACTTC.

Comments on this clonotype: Compared with germline, one end of the junction differs, possibly owing to a read error. V is TRBV19 and J is TRBJ2-1; D is ambiguous. Per the germline V gene, CDR1 is LNHDA and CDR2 is SQIVND (reference sequence). The CDR3 runs 16 residues. Written as DNA, the CDR3 is TGTGCCAGTAGTATAGAGGCCTTCGTCTCCTACAATGAGCGGTTCTTC. Translation gives CASSIEAFVSYNERFF. Full variable domain (remainder filled in from reference TRBV19 and TRBJ2-1): DGGITQSPKYLFRKEGQNVTLSCEQNLNHDAMYWYRQDPGQGLRLIYYSQIVNDFQKGDIAEGYSVSREKKESFPLTVTSAQKNPTAFYLCASSIEAFVSYNERFFGPGTRLTVL.

In its sample, this clonotype was seen many times. The chain combines TRBV19 with TRBJ2-3, with a possible D match to TRBD1 (6 bases). V was pared by 9 bases and J by 2 bases, with 15 bases between. Germline CDR1 reads LNHDA; CDR2 reads SQIVND (reference sequence). The CDR3 length is 14 residues. Here the CDR3 reads CASAHGQFTDTQYF. Here the CDR3 DNA reads TGTGCCAGCGCGCACGGACAGTTCACAGATACGCAGTATTTT.

As regards this clonotype: Since a much larger clone is just one base distant, this may be a read error. The V gene is TRBV28, the J gene TRBJ1-5, with D possibly being TRBD1 (5 bases). Germline lookup yields CDR1 MDHEN and CDR2 SYDVKM. CDR3 size: 16 residues. The CDR3: CASSLIGHYSDQPQHF. Written as DNA, the CDR3 is TGTGCCAGCAGTTTAATAGGACATTATAGCGATCAGCCCCAGCATTTT.

This clonotype was found many times. The chain is built from TRBV6-6 and TRBJ2-4; 8 bases map to TRBD1. Germline V gene lookup returns CDR1 MNHNY and CDR2 SVGAGI (reference sequence). CDR3 length: 14 amino acids. Trimming cost V 5 bases and J 8 bases; bases outside gene matches: 8. CDR3 protein: CASSNADRAHIQYF. In nucleotides, the CDR3 is TGTGCCAGCAGTAATGCGGACAGGGCCCACATTCAGTACTTC.

A remark on this clonotype: A much larger clone is a single base away; this may be a read error. The chain carries TRBV9 and TRBJ2-2, with D perhaps matching TRBD2 (6 bases). Germline loops: CDR1 SGDLS, CDR2 YYNGEE. CDR3 length: 16 amino acids. As DNA, the CDR3 is TGTGCCAGCAGCGTAGTGCTAGCCGAAAACACCGGGGGGCTGTTTTTT. This gives the protein CASSVVLAENTGGLFF. Drawing the rest from reference TRBV9 and TRBJ2-2, the complete variable domain is DSGVTQTPKHLITATGQRVTLRCSPRSGDLSVYWYQQSLDQGLQFLIQYYNGEERAKGNILERFSAQQFPDLHSELNLSSLELGDSALYFCASSVVLAENTGGLFFGEGSRLTVL.

About this clonotype itself: A read error may explain this, as a much larger clone is one base away. The chain recombines TRBV7-2 with TRBJ2-3; D perhaps matches TRBD1 (6 bases). Germline V gives CDR1 SGHTA, CDR2 FQGNSA. This CDR3 region has 14 residues. CDR3 coding DNA: TGTGCCAGCAGCCAGTCTGGGGGCACAGATACGCGGTATTTT. It codes for CASSQSGGTDTRYF.

Details on this clonotype: This may stem from a read error, because a much larger clone lies one nucleotide away. CDR3 loop: CAGSFSPTGTGELFF. The DNA of the CDR3 is TGTGCCGGCAGTTTTTCTCCTACGGGCACCGGGGAGCTGTTTTTT. This chain connects TRBV28 to TRBJ2-2; D is unclear. CDR3 length equals 15 residues. Germline CDR1 MDHEN, CDR2 SYDVKM. The whole variable domain, remainder taken from reference TRBV28 and TRBJ2-2, is DVKVTQSSRYLVKRTGEKVFLECVQDMDHENMFWYRQDPGLGLRLIYFSYDVKMKEKGDIPEGYSVSREKKERFSLILESASTNQTSMYLCAGSFSPTGTGELFFGEGSRLTVL.

As concerns this clonotype: A clone one base away is much larger, so this may be a read error. V and J are TRBV6-5 and TRBJ2-1; D is ambiguous. The length of the CDR3 is 15 residues. Germline V gives CDR1 MNHEY, CDR2 SVGAGI. Trimming pared 5 bases from V and 4 bases from J, leaving 15 bases between. CDR3 in amino acids: CASSPESASYNEQFF. The DNA for the CDR3 is TGTGCCAGCAGTCCCGAGTCAGCATCGTACAATGAGCAGTTCTTC.

The gene calls are TRBV28 and TRBJ2-2; the D gene is possibly TRBD2 (6 bases). The CDR3 covers 15 residues. Deletions cut 10 bases from V and 1 base from J, with 16 bases between. Germline V gene sequence: CDR1 MDHEN, CDR2 SYDVKM. The CDR3 bases are TGTGCCACCTCGATGGTTAGCGGGAACACCGGGGAGCTGTTTTTT. It yields the protein CATSMVSGNTGELFF. Variable domain in full (rest from reference TRBV28 and TRBJ2-2): DVKVTQSSRYLVKRTGEKVFLECVQDMDHENMFWYRQDPGLGLRLIYFSYDVKMKEKGDIPEGYSVSREKKERFSLILESASTNQTSMYLCATSMVSGNTGELFFGEGSRLTVL.

This clonotype came up many times. This rearrangement joins TRBV6-5 to TRBJ2-3; a weak D match, TRBD2 (6 bases). The V gene's germline CDR1 is MNHEY and CDR2 SVGAGI. The CDR3 contains 17 residues. V shed 2 bases and J shed 2 bases, with 17 bases lying between them. This CDR3 reads CASSYLLPWEATDTQYF. CDR3 nucleotide sequence: TGTGCCAGCAGTTACCTACTCCCCTGGGAGGCCACAGATACGCAGTATTTT.

The chain combines TRBV27 with TRBJ2-3, with 12 bases fitting TRBD2. CDR1 is MNHEY and CDR2 is SMNVEV in the germline V gene (reference sequence). The CDR3 is 16 amino acids. Trimming at V came to 2 bases and at J to 5 bases, leaving 5 bases not matched to a gene. DNA for the CDR3: TGTGCCAGCAGTTTAAGACTAGCGGGAGTCGAAGATACGCAGTATTTT. This encodes CASSLRLAGVEDTQYF.

This clonotype was seen ten or more times. The chain recombines TRBV4-1 with TRBJ1-1; tentative D call: TRBD1 (6 bases). The V gene's germline CDR1 is MGHRA and CDR2 YSYEKL. V was shortened by 7 bases and J by 1 base, with 13 bases between the two germline ends. The CDR3 contains 14 residues. CDR3 sequence: CASNLMGANTEAFF. The CDR3 bases are TGCGCCAGCAACCTTATGGGGGCGAACACTGAAGCTTTCTTT.

Only a few counts were recorded for this clonotype. The V and J genes are TRBV2 and TRBJ1-2; TRBD1 matches 7 bases. Germline CDR1 and CDR2: SNHLY and FYNNEI. J lost 5 bases, V lost 6 bases, and 9 bases had no gene match. The CDR3 contains 14 residues. In DNA form, the CDR3 reads TGTGCCAGCAGCGGACAGGTGACCGAATATGGCTACACCTTC. Translation: CASSGQVTEYGYTF.

The chain joins TRBV19 to TRBJ1-3; D gene unclear. V was pared by 9 bases and J by 2 bases, with 17 bases between. This CDR3 has 15 residues. In germline, CDR1 is LNHDA, CDR2 SQIVND (reference sequence). In DNA form, the CDR3 reads TGTGCCAGCCTCTCCGGATCCCATCCTGGAAACACCATATATTTT. This encodes CASLSGSHPGNTIYF. The complete variable domain, with remaining parts taken from reference TRBV19 and TRBJ1-3, reads DGGITQSPKYLFRKEGQNVTLSCEQNLNHDAMYWYRQDPGQGLRLIYYSQIVNDFQKGDIAEGYSVSREKKESFPLTVTSAQKNPTAFYLCASLSGSHPGNTIYFGEGSWLTVV.

This clonotype was seen a few times. This chain uses TRBV4-1 with TRBJ1-2; possible D gene TRBD1, 5 bases. Germline V gene sequence: CDR1 MGHRA, CDR2 YSYEKL. The CDR3 has 15 residues. V lost 0 bases, J lost 2 bases, and 10 bases lay in between. The CDR3 protein is CASSQEARGNYGYTF. DNA for the CDR3: TGCGCCAGCAGCCAAGAAGCTAGGGGAAACTATGGCTACACCTTC.

This clonotype was picked up many times. This sequence joins TRBV5-1 and TRBJ2-7, with D possibly being TRBD2 (5 bases). This CDR3 region has 14 residues. V lost 0 bases, J lost 12 bases, and 19 bases lay in between. Germline CDR1 SGHRS, CDR2 YFSETQ. In DNA form, the CDR3 reads TGCGCCAGCAGCTTGGATGACTACCGGTCCCAATTGTACTTC. This gives the protein CASSLDDYRSQLYF.

Many counts were recorded for this clonotype. The J gene is TRBJ2-7, the V gene TRBV7-2, with D perhaps matching TRBD1 or TRBD2 (6 bases each). Between the trimmed V and J ends, which lost 4 bases and 2 bases, there was a span of 12 bases. Per the germline V gene, CDR1 is SGHTA and CDR2 is FQGNSA. The CDR3 is 14 residues long. CDR3 protein: CASSSTRGTYEQYF. The DNA of the CDR3 is TGTGCCAGCAGCTCGACTAGGGGGACCTACGAGCAGTACTTC.

This clonotype was detected many times. This sequence joins TRBV2 and TRBJ1-6; maybe TRBD1 (5 bases). Germline-derived CDR1 and CDR2 are SNHLY and FYNNEI. The CDR3 covers 15 residues. The germline V and J ends were trimmed by 4 bases and 8 bases, with 15 bases remaining between them. Here the CDR3 reads CASSGVGAAHSPLHF. DNA for the CDR3: TGTGCCAGCAGTGGGGTCGGGGCGGCACATTCACCCCTCCACTTT.

A note on this clonotype: One junction end does not reproduce the germline sequence, and a read error may be involved. The J gene is TRBJ1-1, the V gene TRBV7-6; no firm D call. CDR1 is SGHVS and CDR2 is FNYEAQ in the germline V gene. The length of the CDR3 is 15 residues. CDR3 sequence (DNA): TGTGCCATCAGCCCCTCCCAAAGCATGAACACTGAAGCTTTCTTT. Its protein product is CAISPSQSMNTEAFF.

In this sample, this clonotype turned up many times. The gene calls are TRBV7-8 and TRBJ1-5, with D possibly matching TRBD1 (6 bases). Germline V gene data show CDR1 as SGHVS and CDR2 as FQNEAQ. V lost 0 bases, J lost 4 bases, and 10 bases lay in between. This CDR3 region has 15 residues. The CDR3 sequence is CASSLAIGQNQPQHF. For the CDR3, the DNA is TGTGCCAGCAGCTTAGCGATAGGACAGAATCAGCCCCAGCATTTT.

The V and J genes are TRBV18 and TRBJ1-5; no definite D call. Germline V gene data show CDR1 as KGHSH and CDR2 as LQKENI. The CDR3 extends over 14 amino acids. Trimming took off 6 bases at V and 0 bases at J, with 9 bases between the two ends. The CDR3 DNA follows: TGTGCCAGCTCTGTCGCAAATAGCAATCAGCCCCAGCATTTT. It is translated as CASSVANSNQPQHF.

This clonotype came up many times. The gene calls are TRBV4-1 and TRBJ1-1; maybe TRBD1 (5 bases). Trimming removed 1 base at V and 8 bases at J, with 14 bases between. The CDR3 extends over 14 amino acids. Per the germline V gene, CDR1 is MGHRA and CDR2 is YSYEKL. The CDR3 sequence: CASSQVVAGSEAFF. The CDR3 DNA is TGCGCCAGCAGCCAAGTAGTAGCAGGGAGCGAAGCTTTCTTT.

This clonotype appeared many times. The chain is built from TRBV11-2 and TRBJ2-3; 7 positions match TRBD2. Per germline, CDR1 SGHAT and CDR2 FQNNGV. The CDR3 covers 17 residues. The V gene end was trimmed by 1 base and the J gene end by 1 base; junction bases not matched to a gene: 8. CDR3 amino acids: CASSLVGGRGGTDTQYF. The CDR3 DNA sequence: TGTGCCAGCAGCTTAGTAGGAGGACGGGGGGGCACAGATACGCAGTATTTT.

This clonotype has a count of ten or more. This chain uses TRBV7-2 with TRBJ2-1; D possibly matches TRBD1 or TRBD2 (8 bases each). Germline CDR1 is SGHTA and CDR2 is FQGNSA. V lost 2 bases and J 4 bases, leaving 21 bases between the germline ends. The CDR3 has 18 residues. CDR3 nucleotides: TGTGCCAGCAGCTTATTCCAGGGGGCGGGGGGACCTTACAATGAGCAGTTCTTC. Its translation is CASSLFQGAGGPYNEQFF.

This clonotype occurred a few times. A junction boundary mismatches the germline segment, possibly from a read error. This rearrangement joins TRBV5-3 to TRBJ2-2; 8 nucleotides align to TRBD1. TRBV5-3 carries the ORF label, with uncertain function. This CDR3 has 15 amino acids. The CDR3 DNA is TGTGCCAGCAGCTTAAGGACAGGGCCCACCGGGGAGCTGTTTTTT. Protein sequence: CASSLRTGPTGELFF.

The V and J genes are TRBV5-4 and TRBJ1-1; no clear D gene. Germline V CDR1 and CDR2: SGHNT, YYREEE (reference sequence). This CDR3 contains 14 residues. Trimming removed 3 bases from V and 0 bases from J, with 9 bases in between. The CDR3 nucleotides are TGTGCCAGCAGCTCAATGGACTTGAACACTGAAGCTTTCTTT. Its protein is CASSSMDLNTEAFF.

On this clonotype itself: One end of the junction fails to match germline, which may point to a read error. This rearrangement joins TRBV3-1 to TRBJ1-1, with TRBD1 matching 11 bases. Germline values: CDR1 LGHDT, CDR2 YNNKEL (reference sequence). The CDR3 totals 18 residues. The CDR3 region is CASSQDWDRGLRNTGAFF. In DNA form, the CDR3 reads TGTGCCAGCAGCCAAGACTGGGACAGGGGGTTAAGGAACACTGGAGCTTTCTTT.

As for this clonotype: This clone may be a read error of a much larger clone one base away. No conserved phenylalanine or tryptophan ends this CDR3, so it is likely a read error. The V gene is TRBV11-2, the J gene TRBJ2-7; D may be TRBD1 or TRBD2 (5 bases each). Trimming shortened V by 4 bases and J by 2 bases, and 15 bases separated the two germline ends. The CDR3 runs to 15 residues. Germline lookup yields CDR1 SGHAT and CDR2 FQNNGV. This CDR3 reads CASSSLGGATYEQYS. The CDR3 DNA sequence: TGTGCCAGCAGCTCCCTTGGGGGAGCAACCTACGAGCAGTACTCC.